Listed here is a single T cell receptor beta chain. It lacks a known antigen. It has no much larger one-base neighbor in the sample; base qualities were not kept. The data were obtained in a study of beta chain features in type 1 diabetes listed by TCRdb under 2018. A note on the overall study: Mean age, gender distribution, total cell number and subset yield did not differ between patients and healthy donors. Regulatory and stem cell-like memory subsets were obtained from only 8 patients and about 8 healthy donors, while naive and central memory subsets were obtained from all 30 or so donors. The study compared TCRB repertoires of sorted circulating CD4+ T cell subsets between recently diagnosed type 1 diabetes patients and matched healthy donors. Across all samples, around 99 million sorted cells were examined, and cell number per subset correlated strongly with RNA yield.

All of the isolated RNA was reverse transcribed with the High Capacity cDNA Reverse Transcription Kit, so expressed TCRB transcripts were sequenced. Naive, central memory and regulatory T cell samples underwent deep immunoSEQ sequencing, averaging roughly 3.5 million total reads per sample. Sorted cells were lysed in RLT buffer and RNA was extracted with DNase-treated RNeasy Micro or Mini kits, depending on cell number. Each cell subset was processed on its own to prevent cross-contamination, while patient and healthy donor samples were processed together. The immunoSEQ multiplex PCR was used to amplify TCRB sequences from cDNA, generating 87-bp fragments that spanned the CDR3 region. Amplicons were sequenced on the Illumina HiSeq platform. As for the original processing: PCR bias was corrected computationally using synthetic template baselines, and reads within Hamming distance 2 were collapsed, with unmergeable singletons discarded. Reads were aligned against IMGT so that V, D and J genes, CDR3 length and insertions or deletions at six rearrangement sites could be assigned. Clonotype counts were normalized to sorted cell number within each subset before computing true diversity and Gini coefficients with the tcR R package. The overlap coefficient, calculated on TCRB nucleotide sequences, was used to quantify repertoire sharing. TCRdb mirrors the immuneACCESS table, restricted to in-frame sequences. Some clones are absent from its copies; in checked studies, under half trace to an unresolved V gene, and the reason for the others is unknown. V, J and clone size derive from that table, while D and trimming were established from the DNA sequence. For this sample there are over 300,000 clones; roughly 8% appear just once. The ten largest clones take up around 0.45% of the sample.

The CDR3 measures 17 amino acids from cysteine to phenylalanine. Only the CDR3 DNA is retained, 51 bases long and in frame from the first base. The germline V gene yields SGHTA for CDR1 and FQGNSA for CDR2. At the junction V is shortened by 2 bases and J by 6 bases; bases outside the gene matches: 8. From each donor, a single peripheral blood sample of about 116 mL on average was drawn into heparinised tubes. Using a panel that included CD45RO, CCR7, CD25, CD127, CD95 and CD27, naive, central memory, regulatory and stem cell-like memory CD4+ T cells were sorted on a BD FACSAria II. Purity was above 98% for every sorted population. PBMCs were isolated right away by Lymphoprep density gradient centrifugation and were stained directly, without culture. Samples were stained and sorted in pairs, with one healthy donor and one patient per experiment, so that batch effects were minimized. What the research found in general, with its limitations: Only small numbers of individuals were included in the HLA sub-analyses, which left unresolved whether HLA type had any influence on TCRB rearrangement. Patients with type 1 diabetes made fewer insertions and deleted more nucleotides at VDJ recombination sites, implying thymic rearrangement abnormalities. Shorter templates might have been favored by PCR, but patient and control samples were amplified and corrected together, so both groups would have been affected equally by any skew. Naive, central memory and regulatory TCRB repertoires appeared to be more similar among patients than among healthy donors. Because cDNA was sequenced instead of genomic DNA, activated cells with high expression could be over-represented, although the groups did not differ in activation or CD3 levels. A moderate but significant shortening of TCRB CDR3 length was observed in type 1 diabetes patients in all four CD4+ subsets.

Input material: central memory CD4+ T cells from blood. This sequence was found in a woman in her late teens or twenties in good health. The rearranged chain carries TRBV7-2 and TRBJ2-1, with 12 bases aligning to TRBD2. The DNA sequence is as follows: TGTGCCAGCAGCTTAAGTCCCGGGACTAGCGGGTTCAATGAGCAGTTCTTC. Its amino acids are CASSLSPGTSGFNEQFF.